The clone carrying this TCR beta chain was seen a handful of times. Its matching antigen is unknown. The authors produced TCR alpha and TCR beta cDNA libraries with sample barcodes and UMIs by 5'RACE using constant-segment primers. TCRdb re-derived calls from the 5' RACE reads in MiXCR, one entry per CDR3 protein. The table lists around 410,000 distinct CDR3 sequences, under 25% of them singletons. The trim removed 1 base at V and 6 bases at J, leaving 8 bases unmatched. The CDR3 loop spans 15 amino acids. The germline gives CDR1 SEHNR, CDR2 FQNEAQ (reference sequence). These data come from a study of T-cell memory formation after mild COVID-19. The study, taken as a whole, reports: Mainly in CM and EM were contracting CD4+ clones; CD8+ were in EMRA. Pre-infection memory carried some responding clones, suggesting that cross-reactive memory joined. Clones contracting over day 15 to 85 were CD4/CD8 balanced, with later expanders leaning CD4+.

This TCR was recovered from an adult woman who had mild COVID-19 (a few samples of this study predate the infection). Cell type and time point are not known. The chain combines TRBV7-9 with TRBJ2-5; 7 bases agree with TRBD1. The sample taken for sequencing was PBMCs or a T cell subset sorted from them (not recorded which). The CDR3 DNA follows: TGTGCCAGCAGCTTAGAAGTGACAGGGCAGAAGACCCAGTACTTC. Its protein is CASSLEVTGQKTQYF.